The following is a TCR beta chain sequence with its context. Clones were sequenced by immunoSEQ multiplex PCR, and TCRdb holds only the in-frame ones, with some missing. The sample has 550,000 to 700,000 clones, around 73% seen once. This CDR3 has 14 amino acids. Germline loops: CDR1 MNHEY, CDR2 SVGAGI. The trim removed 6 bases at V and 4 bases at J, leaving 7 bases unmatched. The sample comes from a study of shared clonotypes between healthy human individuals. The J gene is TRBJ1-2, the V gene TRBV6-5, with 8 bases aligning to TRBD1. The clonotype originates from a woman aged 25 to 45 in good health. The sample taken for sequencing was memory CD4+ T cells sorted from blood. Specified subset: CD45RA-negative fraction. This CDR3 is CASSITGGSYGYTF. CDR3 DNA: TGTGCCAGCAGCATCACAGGGGGATCCTATGGCTACACCTTC.